The sequence of this T cell receptor beta chain was determined in a study of T cell changes during pregnancy in multiple sclerosis. Some clones are missing from TCRdb's copy, which holds only in-frame ones; the method was immunoSEQ multiplex PCR. The data show about 51,000 clones, 92% seen once. This CDR3 is built from 16 residues. CDR1 SGHAT and CDR2 FQNNGV come from the germline V gene. Trimming cost V 6 bases and J 5 bases, with 19 bases left between them. The receptor's source is a female donor with multiple sclerosis, enrolled in a pregnancy study. Sample: CD4+ T cells from peripheral blood mononuclear cells, taken in the third trimester of pregnancy. The gene calls are TRBV11-2 and TRBJ1-4; possibly TRBD1 for D (5 bases). In DNA, the CDR3 is TGTGCCAGCAGAAAGACCCCTCCGGGGGGAAATGAAAAACTGTTTTTT. The encoded protein is CASRKTPPGGNEKLFF.